A selection of T cell receptor beta chains follows, all from one sample in a study of early T cells in non-severe SARS-CoV-2 infection. One entry per CDR3 protein results from TCRdb running MiXCR on the 5' RACE reads. The top ten clones hold approximately 5% of a sample with roughly 80,000 distinct CDR3 sequences, 7.5% to 10% of them seen once. Sample: whole blood. The source is an adult who was a healthcare worker with PCR-confirmed SARS-CoV-2 infection or an uninfected control (not recorded which). Each CDR3 is given with its conserved first and last residue. D genes are given only for firm matches. For some rows the clone size is stated as once, few or many, or as a class when expanded; others skip it.

D gene | clone size | J gene | V gene | CDR3 protein | CDR3 DNA
NA | few | TRBJ2-2 | TRBV27 | CASSLSGGYGELFF | TGTGCCAGCAGTTTGTCAGGGGGGTACGGGGAGCTGTTTTTT
TRBD2 | few | TRBJ2-7 | TRBV12-3/TRBV12-4 | CASSPTSGRSYEQYF | TGTGCCAGCAGTCCCACTAGCGGGAGGAGTTACGAGCAGTACTTC
TRBD2 | NA | TRBJ2-7 | TRBV11-2 | CASSSRTSGRAPGEQYF | TGTGCCAGCAGCTCCCGGACTAGCGGGAGGGCTCCGGGCGAGCAGTACTTC
NA | few | TRBJ1-1 | TRBV6-2/TRBV6-3 | CATQRTSGLNTEAFF | TGTGCCACCCAACGTACTTCAGGGTTGAACACTGAAGCTTTCTTT
TRBD2 | NA | TRBJ2-1 | TRBV20-1 | CSASRASGRGEQFF | TGCAGTGCTAGTAGGGCTAGCGGGAGGGGTGAGCAGTTCTTC
NA | many | TRBJ2-7 | TRBV28 | CASSPSVYEQYF | TGTGCCAGCAGTCCCTCGGTCTACGAGCAGTACTTC
NA | many | TRBJ2-2 | TRBV5-1 | CASIATNTGKLFF | TGCGCCAGCATTGCGACGAACACCGGGAAGCTGTTTTTT
TRBD1 | NA | TRBJ1-2 | TRBV24-1 | CATSDPGQGGYTF | TGTGCCACCAGTGATCCGGGACAGGGAGGGTACACCTTC
TRBD1 | NA | TRBJ2-3 | TRBV15 | CATSRDQGRGQSQYF | TGTGCCACCAGCAGAGATCAGGGCAGGGGGCAGTCGCAGTATTTT
TRBD2 | few | TRBJ2-3 | TRBV5-6 | CASSFAGGSTDTQYF | TGTGCCAGCAGCTTCGCCGGGGGGAGCACAGATACGCAGTATTTT
TRBD2 | NA | TRBJ2-6 | TRBV6-2/TRBV6-3 | CASSYWRSGRLPSSGANVLTF | TGTGCCAGCAGTTATTGGCGTAGCGGGAGGCTACCAAGCTCTGGGGCCAACGTCCTGACTTTC
TRBD2 | few | TRBJ2-7 | TRBV2 | CASKRESHEQYF | TGTGCCAGTAAGCGGGAGAGCCACGAGCAGTACTTC